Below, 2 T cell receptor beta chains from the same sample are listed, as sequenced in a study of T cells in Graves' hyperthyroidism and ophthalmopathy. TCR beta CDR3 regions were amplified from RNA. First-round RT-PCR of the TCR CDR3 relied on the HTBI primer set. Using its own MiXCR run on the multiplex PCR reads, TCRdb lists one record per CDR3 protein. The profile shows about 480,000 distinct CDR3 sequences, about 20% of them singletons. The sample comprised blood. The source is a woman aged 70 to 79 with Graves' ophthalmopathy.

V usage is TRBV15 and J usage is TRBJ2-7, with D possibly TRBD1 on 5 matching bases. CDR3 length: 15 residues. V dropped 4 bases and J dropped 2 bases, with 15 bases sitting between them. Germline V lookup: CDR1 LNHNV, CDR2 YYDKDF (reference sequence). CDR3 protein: CATSKDNREPYEQYF. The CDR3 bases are TGTGCCACCAGCAAGGACAACCGAGAACCCTACGAGCAGTACTTC.

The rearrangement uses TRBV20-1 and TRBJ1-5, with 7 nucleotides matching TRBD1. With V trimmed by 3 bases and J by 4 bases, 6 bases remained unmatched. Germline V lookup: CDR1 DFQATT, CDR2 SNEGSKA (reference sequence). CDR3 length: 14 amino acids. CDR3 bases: TGCAGTGCTAGCCCCGGGACAGCAAATCAGCCCCAGCATTTT. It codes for CSASPGTANQPQHF.